This T cell receptor (beta chain) is drawn from a study of blood T cell repertoires in COVID-19. For the study at large: Samples of COVID-19 (acute and convalescent) were obtained from the United States, Italy and Spain. T cells, B-cell-depleted T cells, or PBMCs supplied cDNA or gDNA.

The germline gives CDR1 SNHLY, CDR2 FYNNEI. With 4 bases removed from V and 6 bases from J, the gap between germline ends came to 13 bases. The CDR3 is 14 amino acids. Those enrolled in Seattle joined during active infection and were followed longitudinally afterward. Authors' processing steps: Amplification with reference gene primers provided the estimates of nucleated cell counts. Profiling relied on immunoSEQ multiplex PCR, and the TCRdb table lists in-frame clones only, not all of them. That table furnishes V, J and clone size, whereas the DNA furnished D and trimming. The data show roughly 320,000 clones, 80% to 90% seen once.

The TCR originated in a woman between 45 and 60 years old with COVID-19, enrolled during active disease. The chain is built from TRBV2 and TRBJ1-5; a possible D gene is TRBD1 (5 bases). Sequencing input: peripheral blood. This CDR3 reads CASSVTAGRQPQHF. For the CDR3, the DNA is TGTGCCAGCAGTGTTACGGCAGGGCGTCAGCCCCAGCATTTT.